The 12 T cell receptor beta chains below were found in one sample sequenced in a study of cytomegalovirus exposure and HLA in healthy donors. With 60 Vbeta and 13 Jbeta primers, the PCR was carried out. Sequencing used immunoSEQ multiplex PCR; TCRdb keeps in-frame clones, though not all of them. This table has tens of thousands of clones, around 80% appearing once. Sequenced sample: PBMCs. These receptors originate from a male donor in good health and CMV-seropositive.

The chain combines TRBV19 with TRBJ2-3; 14 nucleotides line up with TRBD2. Germline CDR1 and CDR2: LNHDA and SQIVND (reference sequence). After removal of 8 bases from V and 7 bases from J, the junction contained 14 bases not matched to a gene. The length of the CDR3 is 17 residues. The CDR3 bases are TGTGCCAGTTCCCCAATGAGACTAGCGGGAGGGGAGAATACGCAGTATTTT. It specifies CASSPMRLAGGENTQYF.

The CDR3 sequence is CSVEGHPGSYNEQFF. Written as DNA, the CDR3 is TGCAGCGTCGAGGGACACCCAGGCTCCTACAATGAGCAGTTCTTC. The chain employs TRBV29-1 and TRBJ2-1; perhaps TRBD1 as D (6 bases). This CDR3 contains 15 residues. Germline V gene data show CDR1 as SQVTM and CDR2 as ANQGSEA. Between the trimmed V and J ends, which lost 6 bases and 0 bases, there was a span of 15 bases.

The chain links TRBV5-8 to TRBJ1-5; D call uncertain. CDR3 length equals 14 residues. Trimming shortened V by 4 bases and J by 9 bases, and 17 bases separated the two germline ends. CDR1 SGHTS and CDR2 YDEGEE come from the germline V gene. The CDR3 reads CASSRVGVAGPQHF. Written as DNA, the CDR3 is TGTGCCAGCAGCCGCGTCGGGGTAGCGGGGCCCCAGCATTTT.

J is TRBJ2-7 and V is TRBV5-1, with 12 bases aligning to TRBD1. The germline V gene has CDR1 SGHRS and CDR2 YFSETQ. V shed 2 bases and J 6 bases; nucleotides not matched to a gene: 12. The CDR3 is 17 amino acids. CDR3 DNA: TGCGCCAGCAGCTTATTTCCACCGGGACAGGGGGCGAGCGAGCAGTACTTC. Its protein product is CASSLFPPGQGASEQYF.

The chain employs TRBV6-5 and TRBJ2-1; TRBD1 aligns across 10 bases. V shed 5 bases, J shed 3 bases, and the junction held 4 bases outside the gene matches. The CDR3 sequence is 15 residues long. Germline V gene sequence: CDR1 MNHEY, CDR2 SVGAGI. The CDR3: CASSPGTGDYNEQFF. DNA for the CDR3: TGTGCCAGCAGTCCCGGGACAGGGGACTACAATGAGCAGTTCTTC.

This clone was recorded a few times. This chain uses TRBV27 with TRBJ1-5; D perhaps matches TRBD1 (6 bases). V shed 2 bases and J shed 2 bases, with 19 bases lying between them. Germline V gene sequence: CDR1 MNHEY, CDR2 SMNVEV (reference sequence). The CDR3 totals 18 residues. The CDR3 loop is CASSLRGGRRGGNQPQHF. CDR3 in DNA: TGTGCCAGCAGTTTAAGGGGGGGCAGGAGAGGGGGCAATCAGCCCCAGCATTTT.

This chain links TRBV27 with TRBJ1-5; D may be TRBD1 (5 bases). This CDR3 region has 14 residues. The germline V gene has CDR1 MNHEY and CDR2 SMNVEV (reference sequence). Trimming took off 2 bases at V and 4 bases at J, with 9 bases between the two ends. The CDR3 DNA follows: TGTGCCAGCAGTTTAAGGGGCCGGAATCAGCCCCAGCATTTT. Protein sequence: CASSLRGRNQPQHF.

In its sample, this clone is medium-sized. The chain joins TRBV27 to TRBJ2-3; 10 bases fit TRBD2. There are 15 residues in the CDR3. J was trimmed by 1 base and V by 8 bases; bases with no gene match: 6. Germline lookup yields CDR1 MNHEY and CDR2 SMNVEV (reference sequence). CDR3 protein: CASRGTSARTDTQYF. The CDR3 DNA reads as TGTGCCAGCCGAGGGACTAGCGCTCGCACAGATACGCAGTATTTT.

The chain combines TRBV19 with TRBJ2-2; D remains unclear. CDR1 is LNHDA and CDR2 is SQIVND in the germline V gene (reference sequence). Trimming cost V 3 bases and J 2 bases, with 7 bases left between them. The CDR3 contains 14 residues. The CDR3 DNA reads as TGTGCCAGTAGTATGTCCGGTAACACCGGGGAGCTGTTTTTT. Its protein product is CASSMSGNTGELFF.

The chain recombines TRBV6-5 with TRBJ2-1; D unclear. CDR3 size: 15 residues. Germline V CDR1 and CDR2: MNHEY, SVGAGI. V was cut by 1 base and J by 5 bases, with 12 bases left in between. CDR3 sequence reads: CASSYFSPADNEQFF. CDR3 bases: TGTGCCAGCAGTTACTTTAGCCCAGCAGACAATGAGCAGTTCTTC.

The genes are TRBV29-1 and TRBJ1-1; no reliable D call. Germline V gives CDR1 SQVTM, CDR2 ANQGSEA. The CDR3 has 10 amino acids. Trimming left V 4 bases short and J 11 bases short, with 11 bases between. The CDR3 is CSVVEATAFF. The CDR3 DNA reads TGCAGCGTTGTCGAAGCAACGGCTTTCTTT. The full variable domain, with the rest looked up from reference TRBV29-1 and TRBJ1-1, is SAVISQKPSRDICQRGTSLTIQCQVDSQVTMMFWYRQQPGQSLTLIATANQGSEATYESGFVIDKFPISRPNLTFSTLTVSNMSPEDSSIYLCSVVEATAFFGQGTRLTVV.

J is TRBJ1-1 and V is TRBV19, with D unresolved. The CDR3 loop spans 11 amino acids. The germline CDR1 and CDR2 sequences are LNHDA and SQIVND (reference sequence). In DNA form, the CDR3 reads TGTGGGGTTGGCGGATACACTGAAGCTTTCTTT. The encoded protein is CGVGGYTEAFF.